Here is one TCR beta chain with its context. The specificity of this receptor is unknown. The record has no base qualities; no much larger clone is one base away. The donors were healthy, HIV-negative adults who had no recently reported acute infections or vaccinations. All donors were Caucasian adults living in Nashville, Tennessee, USA. CD4+ T cells were enriched by magnetic negative selection; naive cells were then positively selected on CD45RA, and the negative fraction formed the memory subset. Blood was obtained by leukapheresis, after which PBMCs were separated by Ficoll-Histopaque density gradient centrifugation and cryopreserved in liquid nitrogen vapor phase. Analytical flow cytometry was used to check the purity and quantity of each magnetically sorted T cell population. Genomic DNA was isolated from each sorted fraction and quantified by UV absorbance on a Nanodrop 2000c. TCR CDR3 regions were amplified from genomic DNA by multiplex PCR using the deep immunoSEQ assay. Extracted genomic DNA from each cell subset was spread evenly across all wells of several immunoSEQ 96-well plates, with each plate serving as a replicate. For sorted subsets, around 200 ng genomic DNA, equal to approximately 30,000 T cell genomes, was loaded into each replicate PCR. Purified libraries were quantified with a Qubit 3.0 fluorometer, sized on a Bioanalyzer 2100, and re-quantified with the KAPA Library Quantification kit. Each immunoSEQ 96-well plate was sequenced on its own single-read 150-cycle Illumina NextSeq 550 flow cell. Per the source publication's procedure: Because only junctional sequences without quality scores were contained in the immunoSEQ output, filtering matching that applied to full-length reads could not be performed. Sequences were annotated with PyIR, a Python wrapper for IgBLAST v1.9, and V/J genes and CDR3 were assigned using IMGT germline references. Reads with weak V/J assignments (E-value above 1e-6), missing CDR3, stop codons, out-of-frame junctions, or ambiguous translated residues were removed. V3J clonotypes were defined as sequences sharing an identical inferred V gene, J gene, and CDR3 amino acid sequence. Percentage overlap between repertoires was computed as shared unique clonotypes divided by the size of the smaller repertoire. RTK rarefaction, the Chao1 estimator, and Recon v2.1 estimates of unobserved clonotypes were used to assess repertoire richness. OLGA was used to compute generation probabilities for all TCRbeta clonotypes that the gDNA method yielded from several donors. TCRdb mirrors the immuneACCESS table, restricted to in-frame sequences. Some clones are absent from its copies; in checked studies, under half trace to an unresolved V gene, and the reason for the others is unknown. The V and J calls and clone size were taken over from that table, and D and trimming were inferred from the DNA. The sample table shows roughly 2.2 million clones, and more than 85% are seen once. The top ten constitute 0.39% of the sample.

V loses 5 bases, J loses 4 bases, and the germline ends lie 17 bases apart. Via the germline V gene, CDR1 is MDHEN and CDR2 SYDVKM. There are 15 amino acids in the CDR3, from cysteine to phenylalanine inclusive. The retained sequence is limited to the CDR3, 45 bases, with the frame set at the first base. These data are taken from a study of shared clonotypes between healthy human individuals (dated by TCRdb to 2018 to 2021). For context, the study as a whole: Three men and a couple of women, aged 18 to 49 years, made up the cohort. For each donor, CD4 naive and CD4 memory were each given three plates, CD8 naive was given two plates, and CD8 memory was given one plate. To estimate repertoire size and how much clonotypes are shared between individuals, the study performed deep sequencing of blood TCR repertoires from five healthy adults. Libraries were prepared and TCR repertoires were sequenced by different laboratories using diverse techniques, in order to increase sequencing depth and limit assay-specific biases. Between about 0.8 and 9 billion PBMCs per donor were obtained by leukapheresis.

Results the study describes overall, beyond this receptor: Naive subsets generally had larger estimated clonotype richness than memory subsets did. Across a handful of donors, around 5% of naive CD4, roughly 3.3% of naive CD8, around 2.5% of memory CD4, and 0.4% to 0.45% of memory CD8 clonotypes were shared. Clonotypes shared by all four sorted-subset donors showed higher generation probabilities than non-shared clonotypes. Pairwise subsampling indicated that sequencing depth was expected to affect the degree of clonotype sharing among donors. Sampling was restricted to blood, and TCR repertoires in tissues likely differ from the TCR repertoires found in blood. Rarefaction of sorted-subset datasets indicated incomplete sequencing despite the large sequencing depth. Because the study included only a small number of donors, the genetic and exposure-history diversity represented was limited.

The sample was naive CD4+ T cells from PBMCs. Sample cell subset or site, as interpreted from the label and publication: CD45RA+ positively selected. The TCR originated in a man younger than 35 in good health. Some clones in this sample may be carry-over from other donors' samples. The rearranged segments are TRBV28 and TRBJ2-5; 5 matching bases give a weak D call of TRBD1. In nucleotide form, the sequence is TGTGCCAGCAGTGGCTCAGGGAATAGGGTAGAGACCCAGTACTTC. Translated, it gives CASSGSGNRVETQYF.